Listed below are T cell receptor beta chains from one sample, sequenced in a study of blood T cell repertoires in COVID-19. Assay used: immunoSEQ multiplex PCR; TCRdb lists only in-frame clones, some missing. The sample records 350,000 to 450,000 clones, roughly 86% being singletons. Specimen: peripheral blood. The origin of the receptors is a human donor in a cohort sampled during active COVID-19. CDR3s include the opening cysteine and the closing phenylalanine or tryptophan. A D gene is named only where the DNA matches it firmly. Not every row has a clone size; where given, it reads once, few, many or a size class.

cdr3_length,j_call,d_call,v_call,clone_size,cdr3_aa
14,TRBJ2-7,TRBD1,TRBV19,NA,CASSFVWSGTGEIF
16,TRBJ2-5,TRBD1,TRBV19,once,CASSNLPGQGAKTQYF
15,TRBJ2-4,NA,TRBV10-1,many,CASSEGRGVKNIQYF
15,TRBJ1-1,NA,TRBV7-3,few,CASSLGAKGDTEAFF
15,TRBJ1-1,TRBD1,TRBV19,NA,CASSPNQGAATEAFF
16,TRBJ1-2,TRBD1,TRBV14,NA,CASSQEVTGGPYGYTF
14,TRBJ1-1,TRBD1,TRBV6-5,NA,CASTSGQLNTEAFF
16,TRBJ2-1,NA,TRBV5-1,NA,CASSTAPGGSYNEQFF
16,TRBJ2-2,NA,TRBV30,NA,CAWSALQGFYTGELFF
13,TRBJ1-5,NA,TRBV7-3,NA,CASSAGPGWPQHF
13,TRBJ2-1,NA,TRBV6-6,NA,CASRTGANNEQFF
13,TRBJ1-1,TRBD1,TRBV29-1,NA,CSVDRTGDTEAFF
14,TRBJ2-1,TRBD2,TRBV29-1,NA,CSVDQAGGLNEQFF
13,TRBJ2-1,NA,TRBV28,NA,CASSSLTGRKQFF
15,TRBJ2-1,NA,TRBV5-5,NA,CASSLQGSGYNEQFF
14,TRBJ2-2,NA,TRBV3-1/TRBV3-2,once,CASSQAGNTGELFF
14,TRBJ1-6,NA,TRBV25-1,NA,CASKSRRSNSPLHF
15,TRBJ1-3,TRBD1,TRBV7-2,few,CASSLQGTIGNTIYF